This is a list of T cell receptor beta chains from one sample in a study of blood T cell repertoires in COVID-19. The data were produced by immunoSEQ multiplex PCR, yet TCRdb's version contains in-frame clones alone and is incomplete. The profile covers more than 350,000 clones, with over 75% appearing a single time and roughly 1.4% taken by the ten largest. Sequenced input: PBMCs or T cells enriched from blood (not recorded which). Receptors originate from a woman aged 18-29 years who had been exposed to COVID-19. The CDR3 runs from the conserved cysteine through the conserved F or W. The D gene is left open where the match is weak. Size is omitted from some rows. Given values are once, few, many or a class for expanded clones.

d_gene: .
v_gene: TRBV7-2
j_gene: TRBJ2-7
abundance: .
CDR3nt: TGTGCCAGCAGCTTCCAAGGGGATCTATACGAGCAGTACTTC
CDR3aa: CASSFQGDLYEQYF

d_gene: .
v_gene: TRBV28
j_gene: TRBJ2-7
abundance: .
CDR3nt: TGTGCCAGCAGTTTACCCAGATACGAGCAGTACTTC
CDR3aa: CASSLPRYEQYF

d_gene: .
v_gene: TRBV6-5
j_gene: TRBJ1-3
abundance: .
CDR3nt: TGTGCCAGCACCCAAACAGGGATGATCGGAAACACCATATATTTT
CDR3aa: CASTQTGMIGNTIYF

d_gene: .
v_gene: TRBV7-3
j_gene: TRBJ2-2
abundance: .
CDR3nt: TGTGCCAGCACCCCCGGGACTAACACCGGGGAGCTGTTTTTT
CDR3aa: CASTPGTNTGELFF

d_gene: .
v_gene: TRBV5-4
j_gene: TRBJ1-1
abundance: .
CDR3nt: TGTGCCAGCAGCTGGGGTCGTGGGGGGGAAGCTTTCTTT
CDR3aa: CASSWGRGGEAFF

d_gene: TRBD1
v_gene: TRBV19
j_gene: TRBJ1-1
abundance: .
CDR3nt: TGTGCCAGTAGTTCCAGGGGGGAGAACACTGAAGCTTTCTTT
CDR3aa: CASSSRGENTEAFF

d_gene: TRBD2
v_gene: TRBV4-2
j_gene: TRBJ2-1
abundance: .
CDR3nt: TGTGCCAGCAGCCAAGTCGGTGGCGGGAGCGTCTACAATGAGCAGTTCTTC
CDR3aa: CASSQVGGGSVYNEQFF

d_gene: .
v_gene: TRBV30
j_gene: TRBJ1-2
abundance: .
CDR3nt: TGTGCCTGGAGTACGGGACTAGGCTATGGCTACACCTTC
CDR3aa: CAWSTGLGYGYTF

d_gene: TRBD1
v_gene: TRBV6-5
j_gene: TRBJ2-7
abundance: .
CDR3nt: TGTGCCAGCAGTACCCGGACAGGGAATTCCTACGAGCAGTACTTC
CDR3aa: CASSTRTGNSYEQYF

d_gene: TRBD1
v_gene: TRBV9
j_gene: TRBJ1-4
abundance: few
CDR3nt: TGTGCCAGCAGCGTAGACAGGGGAGAAAAACTGTTTTTT
CDR3aa: CASSVDRGEKLFF

d_gene: .
v_gene: TRBV14
j_gene: TRBJ2-7
abundance: once
CDR3nt: TGTGCCAGCAGCCCAGGGCTAGCGAACGAGCAGTACTTC
CDR3aa: CASSPGLANEQYF